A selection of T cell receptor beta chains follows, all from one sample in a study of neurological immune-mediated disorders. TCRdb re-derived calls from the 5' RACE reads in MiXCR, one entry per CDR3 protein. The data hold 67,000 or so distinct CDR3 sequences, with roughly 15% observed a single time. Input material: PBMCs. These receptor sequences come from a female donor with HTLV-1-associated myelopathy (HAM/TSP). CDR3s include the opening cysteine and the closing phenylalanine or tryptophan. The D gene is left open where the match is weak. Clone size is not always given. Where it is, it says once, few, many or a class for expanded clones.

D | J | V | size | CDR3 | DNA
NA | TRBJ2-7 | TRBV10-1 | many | CASSESTRALQYF | TGCGCCAGCAGTGAGTCGACGAGGGCCCTTCAGTACTTC
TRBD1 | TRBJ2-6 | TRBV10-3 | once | CATQTGAGADVLTF | TGTGCCACCCAAACAGGGGCTGGGGCCGATGTCCTGACTTTC
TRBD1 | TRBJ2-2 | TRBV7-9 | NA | CASSFLPGTGYTGELFF | TGTGCCAGCAGCTTCCTACCCGGGACAGGGTACACCGGGGAGCTGTTTTTT
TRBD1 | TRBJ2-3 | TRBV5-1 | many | CASSLTDRVTDTQYF | TGCGCCAGCAGCCTCACGGACAGGGTCACAGATACGCAGTATTTT
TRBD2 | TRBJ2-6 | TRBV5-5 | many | CASSLGRGVAGANVLTF | TGTGCCAGCAGCTTAGGGAGGGGAGTTGCTGGGGCCAACGTCCTGACTTTC
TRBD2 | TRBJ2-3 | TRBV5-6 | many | CASSLRGGHADTQYF | TGTGCCAGCAGCTTACGGGGGGGCCATGCAGATACGCAGTATTTT
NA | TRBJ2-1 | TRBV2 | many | CASSEVYEQFF | TGTGCCAGCAGTGAAGTGTATGAGCAGTTCTTC
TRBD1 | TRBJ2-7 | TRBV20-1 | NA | CSARLLRTGGHLYEQYF | TGCAGTGCTAGATTACTCCGGACAGGGGGCCATCTCTACGAGCAGTACTTC
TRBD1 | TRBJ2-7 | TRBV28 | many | CASSLHRDSYEQYF | TGTGCCAGCAGTTTACACCGGGACAGCTACGAGCAGTACTTC
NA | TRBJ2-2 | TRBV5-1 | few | CASSLEVGYGELFF | TGCGCCAGCAGCTTGGAGGTGGGGTACGGGGAGCTGTTTTTT
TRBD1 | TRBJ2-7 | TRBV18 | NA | CASSPDRDEQYF | TGTGCCAGCTCCCCAGACAGGGACGAGCAGTACTTC
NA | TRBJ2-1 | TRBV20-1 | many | CSAGDPSRGGSYNEQFF | TGCAGTGCGGGCGATCCCTCAAGGGGCGGATCCTACAATGAGCAGTTCTTC
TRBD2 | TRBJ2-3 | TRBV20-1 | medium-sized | CSARTSGGRTDTQYF | TGCAGTGCTCGGACTAGCGGGGGGCGCACAGATACGCAGTATTTT
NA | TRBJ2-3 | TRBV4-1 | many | CASSQVPATLTDTQYF | TGCGCCAGCAGCCAAGTGCCAGCAACCCTCACAGATACGCAGTATTTT
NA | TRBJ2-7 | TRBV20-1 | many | CSAIGDDFYEQYF | TGCAGCGCGATTGGGGATGATTTCTACGAGCAGTACTTC
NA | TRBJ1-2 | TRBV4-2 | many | CASSQGLQGRGSYGYTF | TGTGCCAGCAGCCAAGGACTTCAGGGGAGAGGAAGCTATGGCTACACCTTC
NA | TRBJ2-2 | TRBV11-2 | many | CASSLLGGTGELFF | TGTGCCAGCAGCTTATTAGGGGGTACCGGGGAGCTGTTTTTT
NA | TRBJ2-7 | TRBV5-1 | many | CASSSGTANYEQYF | TGCGCCAGCAGCTCAGGGACGGCGAACTACGAGCAGTACTTC
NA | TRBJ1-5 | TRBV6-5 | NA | CASRSKGGAQLEPQHF | TGTGCCAGCCGCAGTAAAGGGGGAGCACAGTTGGAGCCCCAGCATTTT
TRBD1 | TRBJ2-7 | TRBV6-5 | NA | CASSRDRWASYEQYF | TGTGCCAGCAGTAGGGACAGGTGGGCTTCCTACGAGCAGTACTTC
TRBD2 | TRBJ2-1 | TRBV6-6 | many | CASSPGTSLSYNEQFF | TGTGCCAGCAGTCCCGGGACTAGCCTCTCCTACAATGAGCAGTTCTTC
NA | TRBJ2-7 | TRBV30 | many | CAWSGAHEQYF | TGTGCCTGGAGTGGAGCCCACGAGCAGTACTTC
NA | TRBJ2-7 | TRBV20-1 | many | CSARRPSSYEQYF | TGCAGTGCTAGAAGGCCTAGCTCCTACGAGCAGTACTTC
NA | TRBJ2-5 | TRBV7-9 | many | CASSPNQETQYF | TGTGCCAGCTCACCAAACCAAGAGACCCAGTACTTC
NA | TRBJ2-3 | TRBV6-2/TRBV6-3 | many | CASSFGADTQYF | TGTGCCAGCAGTTTCGGAGCAGATACGCAGTATTTT
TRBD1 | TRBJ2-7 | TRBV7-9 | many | CASSSLGGTGIYEQYF | TGTGCCAGCAGCTCGTTGGGCGGGACAGGGATATACGAGCAGTACTTC
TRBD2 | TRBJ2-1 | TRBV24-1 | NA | CATSDPTSGALDEQFF | TGTGCCACCAGTGACCCCACTAGCGGCGCCTTGGATGAGCAGTTCTTC
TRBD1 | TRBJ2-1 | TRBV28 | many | CASSDPGQGYNEQFF | TGTGCCAGCAGCGATCCGGGACAGGGATACAATGAGCAGTTCTTC
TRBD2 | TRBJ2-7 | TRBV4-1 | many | CASSERPTSGSDEQYF | TGCGCCAGCAGCGAACGGCCGACTAGCGGCTCTGACGAGCAGTACTTC
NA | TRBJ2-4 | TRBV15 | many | CATSQGKGGLAKNIQYF | TGTGCCACCAGCCAGGGAAAGGGCGGGTTAGCCAAAAACATTCAGTACTTC
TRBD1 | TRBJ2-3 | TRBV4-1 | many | CASSQDAPRGTDTQYF | TGCGCCAGCAGCCAAGATGCCCCCAGGGGGACAGATACGCAGTATTTT
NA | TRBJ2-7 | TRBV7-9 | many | CASSPRSSYEQYF | TGTGCCAGCAGCCCGAGAAGCTCCTACGAGCAGTACTTC
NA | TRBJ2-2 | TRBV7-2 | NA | CASTSGVSNTGELFF | TGTGCCAGCACCTCGGGGGTGTCAAACACCGGGGAGCTGTTTTTT